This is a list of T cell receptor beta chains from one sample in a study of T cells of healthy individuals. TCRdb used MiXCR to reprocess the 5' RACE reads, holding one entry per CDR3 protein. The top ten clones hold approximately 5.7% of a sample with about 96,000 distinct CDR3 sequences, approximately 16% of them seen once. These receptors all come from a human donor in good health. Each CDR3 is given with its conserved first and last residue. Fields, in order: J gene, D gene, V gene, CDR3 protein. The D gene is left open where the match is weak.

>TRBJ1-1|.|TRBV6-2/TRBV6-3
CASREGHNTEAFF
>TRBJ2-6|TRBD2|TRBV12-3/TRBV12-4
CASSRRAGGTSGANVLTF
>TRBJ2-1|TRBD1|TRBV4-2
CASSRQGPYNEQFF
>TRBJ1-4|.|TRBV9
CASSVGAPTNEKLFF
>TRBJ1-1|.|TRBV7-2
CASSPRLGSPNTEAFF
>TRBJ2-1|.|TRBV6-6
CASSYGSGVSSYNEQFF
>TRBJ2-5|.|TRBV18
CASSRLYQETQYF
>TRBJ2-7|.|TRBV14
CASRPGSSYEQYF
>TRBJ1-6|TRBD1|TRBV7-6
CASSLLTGRNSPLHF
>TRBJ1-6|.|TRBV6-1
CASTTQQNSPLHF
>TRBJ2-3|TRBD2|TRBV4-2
CASSQDSSGGAGDTQYF
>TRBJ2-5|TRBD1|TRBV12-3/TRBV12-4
CASSLRTGGWETQYF
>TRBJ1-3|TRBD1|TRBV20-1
CSASMTGAGNTIYF
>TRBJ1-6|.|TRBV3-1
CASSRGHGNSPLHF
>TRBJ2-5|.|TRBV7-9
CASIGHNSQETQYF
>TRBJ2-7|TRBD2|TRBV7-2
CASSLGLAGLYEQYF
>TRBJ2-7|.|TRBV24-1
CATSRMGTEQYF
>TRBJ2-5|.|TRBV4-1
CASSQDAGTKTQYF
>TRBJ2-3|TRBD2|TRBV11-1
CASSPSGRSTDTQYF
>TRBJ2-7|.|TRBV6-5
CASSYSVGPRGSYEQYF
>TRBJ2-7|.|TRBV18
CASSPAAGNEQYF
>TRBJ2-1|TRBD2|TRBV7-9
CASSLGNSGNRDEQFF
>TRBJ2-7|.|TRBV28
CASSLRVAKQYF
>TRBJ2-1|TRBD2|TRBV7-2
CASSISGLSSYNEQFF
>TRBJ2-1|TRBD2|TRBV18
CASSPDGWREGNEQFF
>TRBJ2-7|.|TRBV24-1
CATSDRTVGYEQYF
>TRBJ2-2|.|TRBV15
CATRPGTGWQGNTGELFF
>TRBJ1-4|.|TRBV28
CASSSSATGRDEKLFF
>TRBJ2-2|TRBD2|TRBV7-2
CASSLLSGEAGELFF
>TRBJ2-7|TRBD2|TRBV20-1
CSGLHYEQYF
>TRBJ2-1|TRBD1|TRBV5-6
CASSWGQTYNEQFF
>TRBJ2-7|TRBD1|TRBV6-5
CASSPDRTSYEQYF
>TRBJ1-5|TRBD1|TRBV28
CASSQGQGNQPQHF
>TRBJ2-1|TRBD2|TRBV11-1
CASSQGTSGRDEQFF
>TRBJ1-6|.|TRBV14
CASSLWEGSLDQSYNSPLHF